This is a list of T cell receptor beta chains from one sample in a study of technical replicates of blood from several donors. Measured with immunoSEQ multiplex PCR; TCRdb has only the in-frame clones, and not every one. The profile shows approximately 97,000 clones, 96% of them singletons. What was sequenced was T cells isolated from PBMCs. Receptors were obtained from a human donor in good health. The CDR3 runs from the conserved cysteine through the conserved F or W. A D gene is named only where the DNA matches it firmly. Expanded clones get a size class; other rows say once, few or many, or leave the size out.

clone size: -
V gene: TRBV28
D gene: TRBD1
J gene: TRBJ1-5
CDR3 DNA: TGTGCCAGCAGCGAATCAGGGGGCGCAGTACCCCAGCATTTT
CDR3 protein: CASSESGGAVPQHF

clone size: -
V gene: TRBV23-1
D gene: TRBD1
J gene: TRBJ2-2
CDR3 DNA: TGCGCCAGCAGCAACGACAGGGGGCAATGCACCGGGGAGCTGTTTTTT
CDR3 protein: CASSNDRGQCTGELFF

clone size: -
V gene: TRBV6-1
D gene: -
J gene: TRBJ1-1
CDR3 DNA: TGTGCCAGCCTCGAAGGGGGGAACACTGAAGCTTTCTTT
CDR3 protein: CASLEGGNTEAFF

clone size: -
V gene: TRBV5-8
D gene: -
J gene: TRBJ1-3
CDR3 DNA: TGTGCCAGCAGCTTGACGGGGGGGGCGCCTGGAAACACCATATATTTT
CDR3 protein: CASSLTGGAPGNTIYF

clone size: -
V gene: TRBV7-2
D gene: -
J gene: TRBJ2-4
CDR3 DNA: TGTGCCAGCAGCTTTAGACCCCAGGGGAATCTAAACATTCAGTACTTC
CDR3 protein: CASSFRPQGNLNIQYF

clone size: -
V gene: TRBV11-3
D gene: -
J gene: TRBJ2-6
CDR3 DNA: TGTGCCAGCAGCTTACCGGTCACAGGGAGGGCCAACGTCCTGACTTTC
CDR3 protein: CASSLPVTGRANVLTF

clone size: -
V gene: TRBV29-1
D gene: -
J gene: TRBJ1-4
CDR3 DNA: TGCAGAGAAAAACACAGTACCTCTTCGCGAGAAAAACTGTTTTTT
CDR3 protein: CREKHSTSSREKLFF

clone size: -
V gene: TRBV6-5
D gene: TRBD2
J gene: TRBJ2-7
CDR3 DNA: TGTGCCAGCAGTTACCCGGGACTAGCGGGAGTTCAAGAGCAGTACTTC
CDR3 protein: CASSYPGLAGVQEQYF

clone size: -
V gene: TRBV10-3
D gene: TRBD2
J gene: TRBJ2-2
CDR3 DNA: TGTGCCATCAGCGGACTAGCGGGAGGCACCGGGGAGCTGTTTTTT
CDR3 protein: CAISGLAGGTGELFF

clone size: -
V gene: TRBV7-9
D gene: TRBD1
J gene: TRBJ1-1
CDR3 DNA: TGTGCCAGCAGCTCAACAGGGGGAGCTTTCTTT
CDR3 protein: CASSSTGGAFF

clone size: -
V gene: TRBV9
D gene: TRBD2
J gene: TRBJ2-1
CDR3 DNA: TGTGCCAGCAGCCCTGGACTAGCGGTATCCTACAATGAGCAGTTCTTC
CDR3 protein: CASSPGLAVSYNEQFF

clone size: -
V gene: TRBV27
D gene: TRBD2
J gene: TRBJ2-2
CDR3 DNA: TGTGCCAGCAGTAAGGCTAGCGGGAGGGAGTATGTTGGGGAGCTGTTTTTT
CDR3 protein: CASSKASGREYVGELFF

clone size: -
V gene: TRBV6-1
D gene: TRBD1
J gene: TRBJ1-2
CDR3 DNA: TGTGCCAGCAGTGAAGCGGCTTCCGGACAGGGCGACTACACCTTC
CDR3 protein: CASSEAASGQGDYTF

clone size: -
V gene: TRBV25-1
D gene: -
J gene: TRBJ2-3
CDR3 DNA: TGTGCCAGCAGTGGAGTACCTGATACGCAGTATTTT
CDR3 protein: CASSGVPDTQYF

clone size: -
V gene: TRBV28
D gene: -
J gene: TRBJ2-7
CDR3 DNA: TGTGCCAGCAGTTTAAAGGTCAGGGCTCCGACCTACGAGCAGTACTTC
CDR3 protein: CASSLKVRAPTYEQYF

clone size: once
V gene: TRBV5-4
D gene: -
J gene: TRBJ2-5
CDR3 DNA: TGTGCCAGCAGCTTGGACAGAGCAGAGACCCAGTACTTC
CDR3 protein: CASSLDRAETQYF

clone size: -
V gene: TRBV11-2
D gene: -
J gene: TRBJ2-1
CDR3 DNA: TGTGCCAGCAGCTTAGATCTCGACTTGCAGTTCTTC
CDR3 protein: CASSLDLDLQFF

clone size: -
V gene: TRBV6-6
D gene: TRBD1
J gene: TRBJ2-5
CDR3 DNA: TGTGCCAGCAGTAGGGACAGGGCCCAAGAGACCCAGTACTTC
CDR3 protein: CASSRDRAQETQYF

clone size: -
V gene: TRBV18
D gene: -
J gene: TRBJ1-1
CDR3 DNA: TGTGCCAGCTCACCACCACGCGGGGACACTGAAGCTTTCTTT
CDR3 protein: CASSPPRGDTEAFF

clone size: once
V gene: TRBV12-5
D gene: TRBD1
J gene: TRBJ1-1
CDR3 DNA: TGTGCTAGTGGTTTGGTGACCCAGGGGGGGAACACTGAAGCTTTCTTT
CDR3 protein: CASGLVTQGGNTEAFF

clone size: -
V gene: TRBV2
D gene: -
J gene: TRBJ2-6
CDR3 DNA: TGTGCCAGCTATAAGTCGAGCTCTGGGGCCAACGTCCTGACTTTC
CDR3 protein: CASYKSSSGANVLTF

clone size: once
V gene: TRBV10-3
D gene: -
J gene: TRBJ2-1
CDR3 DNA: TGTGCCATCAGTGGGAGGGGGCAGGAACTCTACAATGAGCAGTTCTTC
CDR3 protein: CAISGRGQELYNEQFF

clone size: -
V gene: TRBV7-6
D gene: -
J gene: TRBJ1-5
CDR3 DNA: TGTGCCAGCAGCCTAGGAGGGCCTCAGCCCCAGCATTTT
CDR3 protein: CASSLGGPQPQHF

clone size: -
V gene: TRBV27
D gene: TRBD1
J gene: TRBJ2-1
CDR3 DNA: TGTGCCAGCAGTGTACCGGGACAGGGGAGTTACAATGAGCAGTTCTTC
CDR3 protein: CASSVPGQGSYNEQFF

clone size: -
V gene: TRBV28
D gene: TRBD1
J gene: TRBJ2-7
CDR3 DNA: TGTGCCAGCAGTCAGGGGACAGGGAACGAGCAGTACTTC
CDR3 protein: CASSQGTGNEQYF

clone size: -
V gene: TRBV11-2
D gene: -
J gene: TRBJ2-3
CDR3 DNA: TGTGCCAGCAGCCTGGGGACTAGCACAGATACGCAGTATTTT
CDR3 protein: CASSLGTSTDTQYF

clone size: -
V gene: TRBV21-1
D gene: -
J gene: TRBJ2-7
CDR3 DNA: TGTGCCAGCAGCAAAGGCACACTCTATTCTAGCTCCTACGAGCAGTACTTC
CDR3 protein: CASSKGTLYSSSYEQYF

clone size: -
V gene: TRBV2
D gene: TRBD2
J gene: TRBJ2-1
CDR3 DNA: TGTGCCAGCAGCCGGGGACTAGCGGGAGGGAATGAGCAGTTCTTC
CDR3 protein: CASSRGLAGGNEQFF

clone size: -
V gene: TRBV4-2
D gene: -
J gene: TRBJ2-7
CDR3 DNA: TGTGCCAGCAGCCCCATGACCAGGGTGACCGGCGAGCAGTACTTC
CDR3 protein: CASSPMTRVTGEQYF

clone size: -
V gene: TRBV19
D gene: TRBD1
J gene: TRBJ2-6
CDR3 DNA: TGTGCCAGTAGTCTCGGACAGGGGCCGATTAATGGGGCCAACGTCCTGACTTTC
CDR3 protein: CASSLGQGPINGANVLTF

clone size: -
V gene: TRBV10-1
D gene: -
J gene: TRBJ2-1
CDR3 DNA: TGCGCCAGTGCAAGTCTCCGATCGGATGAGCAGTTCTTC
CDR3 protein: CASASLRSDEQFF

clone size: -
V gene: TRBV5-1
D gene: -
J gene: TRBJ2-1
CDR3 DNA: TGCGCCAGCAGTCGTCAACAGGGTGCATCCTACAATGAGCAGTTCTTC
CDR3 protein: CASSRQQGASYNEQFF

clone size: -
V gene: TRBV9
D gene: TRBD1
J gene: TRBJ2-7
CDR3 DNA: TGTGCCAGCAGCGAAGGGGGGACAGGGATCACCTACGAGCAGTACTTC
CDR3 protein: CASSEGGTGITYEQYF

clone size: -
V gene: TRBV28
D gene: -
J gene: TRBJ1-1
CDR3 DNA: TGTGCCAGCAGTCCAACTAAGGCCGCGGGACTCACTGAAGCTTTCTTT
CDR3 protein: CASSPTKAAGLTEAFF

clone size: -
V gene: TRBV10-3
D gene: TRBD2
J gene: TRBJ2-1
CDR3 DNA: TGTGCCATCAGTGAGTCGGGACTAGCGGAGCAGTTCTTC
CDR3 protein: CAISESGLAEQFF

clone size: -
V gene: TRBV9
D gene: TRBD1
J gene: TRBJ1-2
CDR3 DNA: TGTGCCAGCAGCGTAACCGGGACAGGGGACTACACCTTC
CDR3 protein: CASSVTGTGDYTF

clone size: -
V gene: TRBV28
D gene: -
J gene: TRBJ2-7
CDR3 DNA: TGTGCCAGCAGTTTCGTAGTATACGAGCAGTACTTC
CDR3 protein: CASSFVVYEQYF

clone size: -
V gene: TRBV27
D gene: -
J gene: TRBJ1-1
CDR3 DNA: TGTGCCAGCAGTCTCTCGGTGAACACTGAAGCTTTCTTT
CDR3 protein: CASSLSVNTEAFF

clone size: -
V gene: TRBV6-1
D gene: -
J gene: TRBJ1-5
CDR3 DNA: TGTGCCAGCGGGGGGCCCAGGGGAGGGAATCAGCCCCAGCATTTT
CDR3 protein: CASGGPRGGNQPQHF

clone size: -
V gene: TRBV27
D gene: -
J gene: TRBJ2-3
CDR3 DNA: TGTGCCAGCAGTTTACCCTCCGCGGGGGCTGATACGCAGTATTTT
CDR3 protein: CASSLPSAGADTQYF

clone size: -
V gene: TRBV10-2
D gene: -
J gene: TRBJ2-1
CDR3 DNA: TGCGCCAGCAGTGATCAGTATGAGCAGTTCTTC
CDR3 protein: CASSDQYEQFF

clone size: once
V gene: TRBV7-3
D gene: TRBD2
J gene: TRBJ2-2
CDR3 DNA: TGTGCCAGCACATCAGCGGGGGTCCTGAACACCGGGGAGCTGTTTTTT
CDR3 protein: CASTSAGVLNTGELFF

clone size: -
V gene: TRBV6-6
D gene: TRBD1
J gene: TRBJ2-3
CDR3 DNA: TGTGCCAGCAGCCGCCGGGACAGTAGAAGAGATACGCAGTATTTT
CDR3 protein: CASSRRDSRRDTQYF

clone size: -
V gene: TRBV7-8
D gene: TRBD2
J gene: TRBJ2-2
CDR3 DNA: TGTGCCAGCAGCCCCCGACTAGCGGGAGGGAACACCGGGGAGCTGTTTTTT
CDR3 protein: CASSPRLAGGNTGELFF

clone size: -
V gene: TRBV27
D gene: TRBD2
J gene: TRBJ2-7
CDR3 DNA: TGTGCCAGCAGTCAACCGGGACTAGCAATTGGTTCCTACGAGCAGTACTTC
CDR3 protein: CASSQPGLAIGSYEQYF

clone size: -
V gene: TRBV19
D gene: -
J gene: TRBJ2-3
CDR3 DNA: TGTGCCAGTAGTAACAGGGCTCACACAGATACGCAGTATTTT
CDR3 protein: CASSNRAHTDTQYF

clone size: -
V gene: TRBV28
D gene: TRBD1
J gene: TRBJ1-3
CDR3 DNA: TGTGCCAGCACCCCTTTTCCGGGACAGAGCCGAAACACCATATATTTT
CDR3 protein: CASTPFPGQSRNTIYF

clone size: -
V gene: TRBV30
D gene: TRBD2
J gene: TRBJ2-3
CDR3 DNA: TGTGCCTGTTTACTAGCGGGAGAAGCAGATACGCAGTATTTT
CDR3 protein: CACLLAGEADTQYF

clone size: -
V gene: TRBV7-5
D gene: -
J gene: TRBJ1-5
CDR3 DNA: TGTGTCAGAAGAAGGACAGGGCAGGGGCCCCAGCATTTT
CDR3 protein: CVRRRTGQGPQHF

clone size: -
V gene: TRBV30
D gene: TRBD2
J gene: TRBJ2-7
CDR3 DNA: TGTGCCTGGAGTCTCGGACTAGCGGGAGCCTACGAGCAGTACTTC
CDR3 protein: CAWSLGLAGAYEQYF

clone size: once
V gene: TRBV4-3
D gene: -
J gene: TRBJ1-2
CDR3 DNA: TGCGCCAGCAGCCAAGGAGTGCGGGGTGATAGCTATGGCTACACCTTC
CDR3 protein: CASSQGVRGDSYGYTF

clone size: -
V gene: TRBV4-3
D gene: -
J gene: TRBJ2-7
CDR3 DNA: TGCGCCAGCAGCCAAGATAATCGCAGGGACTACGAGCAGTACTTC
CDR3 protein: CASSQDNRRDYEQYF

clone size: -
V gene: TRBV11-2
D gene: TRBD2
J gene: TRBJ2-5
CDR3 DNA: TGTGCCAGCAGCTTAGATCGCGGGAGAGAAGAGACCCAGTACTTC
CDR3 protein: CASSLDRGREETQYF

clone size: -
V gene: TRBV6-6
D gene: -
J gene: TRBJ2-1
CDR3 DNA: TGTGCCAGCAGTTACTCGCAGGGCTTGTACAATGAGCAGTTCTTC
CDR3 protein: CASSYSQGLYNEQFF

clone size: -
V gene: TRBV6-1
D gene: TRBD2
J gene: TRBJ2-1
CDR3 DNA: TGTGCCAGCAGTGAAGATCCCCTAGCGGGCTACAATGAGCAGTTCTTC
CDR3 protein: CASSEDPLAGYNEQFF

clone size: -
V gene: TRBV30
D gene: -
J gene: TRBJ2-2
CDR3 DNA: TGTGCCTGGAGTGGAGTCGGGAACACCGGGGAGCTGTTTTTT
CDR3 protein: CAWSGVGNTGELFF

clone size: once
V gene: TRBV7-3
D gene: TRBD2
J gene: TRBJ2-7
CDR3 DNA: TGTGCCAGCAGCCTGACTAGCGGGAACTACGAGCAGTACTTC
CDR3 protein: CASSLTSGNYEQYF

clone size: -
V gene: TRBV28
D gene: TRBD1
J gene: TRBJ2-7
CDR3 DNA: TGTGCCAGCAGACCCGAGACAGGGAACGAGCAGTACTTC
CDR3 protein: CASRPETGNEQYF